This T cell receptor (beta chain) originates from a study of monozygotic twins with inflammatory bowel disease. In preparing each TCR library, about 3,700 ng of total RNA was used. With the 5' RACE reads reprocessed, TCRdb shows one record per CDR3 protein and no DNA. The sample has about 210,000 distinct CDR3 sequences. As to this clonotype: The antigen is not known.

Germline V gene lookup returns CDR1 DFQATT and CDR2 SNEGSKA (reference sequence). The CDR3 runs 15 residues. Study findings and constraints: The inverse Simpson measure of TCRbeta diversity was lower in IBD patients than in healthy co-twins. Resolution of different T cell subtypes was not achieved. Compared with healthy twins, IBD patients shared fewer clonotypes with others, especially with disease activity.

The receptor comes from a human donor with ulcerative colitis or Crohn's disease, or a healthy co-twin of an affected twin (not recorded which). This chain links TRBV20-1 with TRBJ2-7. The sample was blood. The CDR3 protein is CSAIKVSGRAHEQYF.